This TCR beta chain comes out of a study of graft-versus-host responses after intestinal transplantation. Study details: Multivisceral, liver-intestinal, or isolated intestinal transplants were performed in recipients. The recipients all started with anti-thymocyte globulin induction and then took tacrolimus and steroids for 3 to 4 years. Study conclusions and caveats: In recipient marrow, GvH clones were found, and some appeared first in ileum or blood. Early post-transplant falls in HvG clones accompanied the peak levels of circulating GvH clones.

The CDR3 is made up of 17 amino acids. Germline-derived CDR1 and CDR2 are LGHNA and YNFKEQ. After removal of 1 base from V and 6 bases from J, the junction contained 8 bases not matched to a gene. As regards this clone: Its specificity is unknown.

Clones were read by immunoSEQ multiplex PCR, and TCRdb kept only the in-frame ones, dropping some. The sample holds about 120,000 clones, 85% to 95% seen once. Specimen: unstimulated CD8+ T cells sorted from spleen or lymph node cells, collected before intestinal transplant. The TCR sequence derives from a human donor who received an intestinal transplant. J is TRBJ2-2 and V is TRBV4-2; 10 nucleotides match TRBD2. DNA for the CDR3: TGTGCCAGCAGCCAAGGGGTCGGGACTAGCGTTCCCGGGGAGCTGTTTTTT. It specifies CASSQGVGTSVPGELFF.